These 21 T cell receptor beta chains were all obtained from the same sample, sequenced in a study of cytomegalovirus exposure and HLA in healthy donors. Both 60 Vbeta primers and 13 Jbeta primers went into the PCR. The assay was immunoSEQ multiplex PCR, and TCRdb's table has in-frame clones only and misses some. In the table there are some 45,000 clones, 50% to 55% of which are singletons. The source material was PBMCs. All receptors come from a human donor in good health.

The chain links TRBV7-9 to TRBJ1-6, with D perhaps matching TRBD1 (6 bases). The germline V gene encodes CDR1 SEHNR and CDR2 FQNEAQ (reference sequence). The CDR3 has 14 amino acids. V lost 4 bases, J lost 9 bases, and 13 bases lay in between. CDR3 coding DNA: TGTGCCAGCAGCTGGAGGGGGGAGGGTTCACCCCTCCACTTT. As protein: CASSWRGEGSPLHF.

Notes on this clone: A junction end diverges from the germline sequence, so it may reflect a read error. The chain uses TRBV7-3 and TRBJ2-5, with 8 nucleotides matching TRBD2. The germline gives CDR1 SGHTA, CDR2 FQGTGA. CDR3 length equals 16 residues. The CDR3, as DNA: TGTGCCAGCAGCTTAATGTCGGGGGGGGCCCAAGGGACCCAGTACTTC. Translated: CASSLMSGGAQGTQYF.

This sequence joins TRBV6-5 and TRBJ1-1, with 7 bases fitting TRBD1. V lost 2 bases to trimming and J lost 0 bases; unmatched junction nucleotides: 6. The CDR3 covers 16 residues. Germline lookup yields CDR1 MNHEY and CDR2 SVGAGI. Here the CDR3 reads CASSYRQGTMNTEAFF. The CDR3 region has the DNA TGTGCCAGCAGTTACCGACAGGGTACCATGAACACTGAAGCTTTCTTT.

The sample holds one count of this clone. J is TRBJ2-7 and V is TRBV18; D gene uncertain. Deletions cut 6 bases from V and 3 bases from J, with 9 bases between. CDR3 length: 12 residues. CDR1 is KGHSH and CDR2 is LQKENI in the germline V gene. CDR3 sequence: CASSTNYYEQYF. The CDR3 region has the DNA TGTGCCAGCTCGACCAACTACTACGAGCAGTACTTC.

This chain links TRBV7-2 with TRBJ1-5, with D unresolved. Germline V lookup: CDR1 SGHTA, CDR2 FQGNSA. The CDR3 is 13 amino acids. The germline V and J ends were trimmed by 3 bases and 5 bases, with 8 bases remaining between them. CDR3 bases: TGTGCCAGCAGCTTTAGAGTGGATCAGCCCCAGCATTTT. It is translated as CASSFRVDQPQHF.

This clone was seen a handful of times. V and J are TRBV5-4 and TRBJ2-7, with TRBD2 matching 7 bases. The trim removed 2 bases at V and 4 bases at J, leaving 3 bases unmatched. Germline V gene sequence: CDR1 SGHNT, CDR2 YYREEE (reference sequence). The CDR3 runs 13 residues. The CDR3 spells CASSFGTTYEQYF. In nucleotides, the CDR3 is TGTGCCAGCAGCTTCGGGACTACATACGAGCAGTACTTC.

This chain connects TRBV7-6 to TRBJ1-2; D possibly corresponds to TRBD1 (5 bases). The CDR3 has 12 amino acids. Germline values: CDR1 SGHVS, CDR2 FNYEAQ. The germline V and J ends were trimmed by 5 bases and 2 bases, with 6 bases remaining between them. CDR3 sequence: CASSPGNYGYTF. In DNA form, the CDR3 reads TGTGCCAGCAGCCCAGGGAACTATGGCTACACCTTC.

The V gene is TRBV5-6, the J gene TRBJ2-5; D remains ambiguous. Germline CDR1 is SGHDT and CDR2 is YYEEEE. Trimming took 4 bases from V and 3 from J, leaving 16 bases between them. The CDR3 covers 15 residues. Here the CDR3 reads CASSRGDWREETQYF. The CDR3 nucleotides read TGTGCCAGCAGCCGAGGCGATTGGAGAGAAGAGACCCAGTACTTC. The full variable domain, in which reference TRBV5-6 and TRBJ2-5 provide the parts outside the CDR3, is DAGVTQSPTHLIKTRGQQVTLRCSPKSGHDTVSWYQQALGQGPQFIFQYYEEEERQRGNFPDRFSGHQFPNYSSELNVNALLLGDSALYLCASSRGDWREETQYFGPGTRLLVL.

A single count supports this clone. The chain links TRBV5-1 to TRBJ1-5, with 7 bases lining up with TRBD1. The CDR3 is made up of 15 amino acids. V lost 0 bases, J lost 3 bases, and 3 bases stayed unmatched. Per the germline V gene, CDR1 is SGHRS and CDR2 is YFSETQ. This chain's CDR3 is CASSLEGTDNQPQHF. DNA of the CDR3: TGCGCCAGCAGCTTGGAAGGGACAGACAATCAGCCCCAGCATTTT.

This chain links TRBV7-3 with TRBJ2-7; 7 nucleotides agree with TRBD1. After removal of 5 bases from V and 2 bases from J, the junction contained 6 bases not matched to a gene. This CDR3 region has 14 residues. The germline V gene encodes CDR1 SGHTA and CDR2 FQGTGA. The CDR3 protein is CASSPGTATYEQYF. The CDR3 DNA follows: TGTGCCAGCAGCCCCGGGACAGCGACCTACGAGCAGTACTTC.

The chain carries TRBV19 and TRBJ1-6; D is perhaps TRBD1 (5 bases). V dropped 2 bases and J dropped 6 bases, with 8 bases sitting between them. Looked up from germline, CDR1 is LNHDA and CDR2 is SQIVND (reference sequence). The CDR3 is 14 amino acids. This chain's CDR3 is CASSIQGSNSPLHF. As DNA, the CDR3 is TGTGCCAGTAGTATACAGGGAAGTAATTCACCCCTCCACTTT.

J is TRBJ1-2 and V is TRBV4-3, with 8 bases that match TRBD1. Germline CDR1 is LGHNA and CDR2 is YSLEER. CDR3 length equals 16 residues. The ends lost 0 bases at V and 4 bases at J; junction bases unmatched: 7. The CDR3 here is CASSQEGQGAPYGYTF. In nucleotides, the CDR3 is TGCGCCAGCAGCCAAGAAGGGCAGGGGGCCCCCTATGGCTACACCTTC.

This clone was picked up a small number of times. CDR3: CASSQDSGEGQPQHF. The CDR3 region has the DNA TGCGCCAGCAGCCAAGATTCCGGCGAGGGTCAGCCCCAGCATTTT. V is TRBV4-3 and J is TRBJ1-5; D ambiguous. The CDR3 covers 15 residues. The germline gives CDR1 LGHNA, CDR2 YSLEER. Trimming pared 0 bases from V and 6 bases from J, leaving 12 bases between.

With regard to this clone: One end of the junction varies from germline; a read error may be responsible. The chain recombines TRBV5-1 with TRBJ2-2; a possible D gene is TRBD1 (5 bases). The CDR3 is 17 residues long. Germline lookup yields CDR1 SGHRS and CDR2 YFSETQ. CDR3 sequence reads: CASCLDRSTGNTGELFF. In nucleotides, the CDR3 is TGCGCCAGCTGCTTGGATCGGTCTACAGGGAACACCGGGGAGCTGTTTTTT.

The rearrangement uses TRBV7-2 and TRBJ1-5; D perhaps matches TRBD1 (6 bases). CDR3 length: 18 residues. Germline V gene lookup returns CDR1 SGHTA and CDR2 FQGNSA. V lost 2 bases and J lost 4, with 21 bases in between. For the CDR3, the DNA is TGTGCCAGCAGCTTAAGGGGGTCCTTCGGGACGGATAATCAGCCCCAGCATTTT. Translating gives CASSLRGSFGTDNQPQHF.

The genes are TRBV4-2 and TRBJ2-6; D gene unclear. Germline CDR1 is LGHNA and CDR2 is YNFKEQ. This CDR3 region has 15 residues. V lost 1 base, J lost 3 bases, and 7 bases lay in between. The CDR3 here is CASSQGRSGANVLTF. For the CDR3, the DNA is TGTGCCAGCAGCCAAGGAAGGAGTGGGGCCAACGTCCTGACTTTC.

The sample holds a few counts of this clone. The chain is built from TRBV4-2 and TRBJ1-5; 8 nucleotides line up with TRBD1. The CDR3 loop spans 15 amino acids. Trimming cost V 4 bases and J 4 bases; bases outside gene matches: 6. Germline-derived CDR1 and CDR2 are LGHNA and YNFKEQ. Written as DNA, the CDR3 is TGTGCCAGCAGCCCCAGGGGGCAGGGGAATCAGCCCCAGCATTTT. Encoded protein: CASSPRGQGNQPQHF.

This clone came up a few times. V usage is TRBV6-6 and J usage is TRBJ1-5; D ambiguous. The CDR3 spans 12 residues. From germline, CDR1 is MNHNY and CDR2 SVGAGI (reference sequence). V was pared by 1 base and J by 4 bases, with 2 bases between. CDR3 residues: CASSYLNQPQHF. The CDR3 DNA follows: TGTGCCAGCAGTTACTTAAATCAGCCCCAGCATTTT.

The count of this clone is one. The chain links TRBV12-5 to TRBJ2-3, with 15 bases aligning to TRBD2. Per the germline V gene, CDR1 is LGHNT and CDR2 is FRNRAP. The CDR3 sequence is 16 residues long. V lost 4 bases to trimming and J lost 4 bases; unmatched junction nucleotides: 3. The CDR3 region has the DNA TGTGCTAGTGGTTGGACTAGCGGGGGGGCCGCAGATACGCAGTATTTT. It translates to CASGWTSGGAADTQYF. The full variable domain, with the rest looked up from reference TRBV12-5 and TRBJ2-3, is DARVTQTPRHKVTEMGQEVTMRCQPILGHNTVFWYRQTMMQGLELLAYFRNRAPLDDSGMPKDRFSAEMPDATLATLKIQPSEPRDSAVYFCASGWTSGGAADTQYFGPGTRLTVL.

This clone has only a few counts. J is TRBJ2-1 and V is TRBV30, with TRBD2 identical over 13 bases. Germline-derived CDR1 and CDR2 are GTSNPN and SVGIG (reference sequence). The V and J ends lost 2 bases and 12 bases, in that order; junction bases with no gene match: 10. The CDR3 contains 15 residues. In DNA form, the CDR3 reads TGTGCCTGGAGTCAGGGGGGACTAGCGGGAAGGGGGCAGTTCTTC. This sequence encodes CAWSQGGLAGRGQFF.

The sample holds a few counts of this clone. The V call is TRBV7-9, the J call TRBJ1-4; TRBD1 matches 10 bases. V lost 5 bases and J lost 8; bases outside the gene matches: 17. Germline V gene data show CDR1 as SEHNR and CDR2 as FQNEAQ (reference sequence). The length of the CDR3 is 18 residues. The CDR3 reads CASSPPDRGYATGEKLFF. As DNA, the CDR3 is TGTGCCAGCAGCCCCCCGGACAGGGGGTACGCGACTGGGGAAAAACTGTTTTTT.